Sequencing of this T cell receptor (beta chain) was carried out in a study of Ad26.COV2.S vaccination and SARS-CoV-2 variants. The V end was cut by 4 bases, the J end by 5 bases, with 17 bases between. The CDR3 runs 15 residues. CDR1 and CDR2 from the germline V gene are LGHDT and YNNKEL (reference sequence). Treatment defined: roughly 19 received Ad26.COV2.S at low or high dose, single or two shots; 5 received placebo; per-sample allocation not given. Material that was analyzed had been drawn on day 63 after the first vaccine or placebo injection. Findings and limits, study-wide: Breadth, reportedly substantial, characterized the spike-specific CD8+ and CD4+ T cell responses after vaccination.

This clone showed up just once. Antigen specificity is unknown. Here immunoSEQ multiplex PCR was the method, and the copy in TCRdb shows in-frame clones only, minus some. The table shows hundreds of thousands of clones, with 75% to 90% occurring only once. The sequences come from peripheral blood, collected in a trial of Ad26.COV2.S vaccine versus placebo. J is TRBJ1-1 and V is TRBV3-1 (or the pseudogene TRBV3-2); D may be TRBD1 (6 bases). The TCR originated in a person aged 18 to 65 who received the Ad26.COV2.S COVID-19 vaccine or a placebo. The CDR3 region is CASSRSDQGNTEAFF. CDR3 nucleotides: TGTGCCAGCAGCCGATCTGATCAGGGGAATACTGAAGCTTTCTTT.